This T cell receptor beta chain originates from a study of blood T cell repertoires in COVID-19. Authors' data handling: For nucleated cells, counts were estimated from reference gene primer amplification. Sequencing was performed with immunoSEQ multiplex PCR; in TCRdb, only in-frame clones are kept and a portion is missing. For V, J and clone size, that table is used; D and trimming come from the DNA. The sample records about 220,000 clones, 85% to 90% being singletons. This CDR3 comprises 16 residues. Germline CDR1 reads LNHDA; CDR2 reads SQIVND (reference sequence). V was clipped by 8 bases and J by 4 bases, with 21 bases between them.

The chain links TRBV19 to TRBJ2-1; the D gene is possibly TRBD1 (6 bases). Sample: PBMCs or T cells enriched from blood (not recorded which). This TCR was sampled from a young woman in a cohort exposed to, infected with or recovered from COVID-19 (not recorded which). The CDR3 DNA is TGTGCCAGTGGTGGGATAACAGGGAATAGGTACAATGAGCAGTTCTTC. The encoded protein is CASGGITGNRYNEQFF.